The 27 T cell receptor beta chains below were found in one sample sequenced in a study of blood T cell repertoires in COVID-19. The repertoire was sequenced with immunoSEQ multiplex PCR; TCRdb's copy has only in-frame clones and lacks some. The table shows fewer than 250,000 clones, with around 86% occurring only once. Sequencing was done on a sample of PBMCs or T cells enriched from blood (not recorded which). These receptors were taken from a woman between 40 and 50 years old with acute COVID-19.

V is TRBV19 and J is TRBJ2-7, with 8 nucleotides matching TRBD1. The CDR3 loop spans 14 amino acids. The germline V gene has CDR1 LNHDA and CDR2 SQIVND (reference sequence). V trimming: 4 bases; J trimming: 7 bases; junction bases outside the gene matches: 9. In nucleotides, the CDR3 is TGTGCCAGTAGTACCCGGGACAGGCTATCTGAGCAGTACTTC. Its translation is CASSTRDRLSEQYF.

The V gene is TRBV6-5, the J gene TRBJ2-1; maybe TRBD2 (7 bases). Germline V gives CDR1 MNHEY, CDR2 SVGAGI. The ends were cut back, 6 bases at V and 6 bases at J, with 18 bases in the middle. This CDR3 region has 15 residues. CDR3 region: CASSRWGGGSNEQFF. The CDR3 DNA follows: TGTGCCAGCAGCCGGTGGGGGGGCGGTAGCAATGAGCAGTTCTTC.

This chain uses TRBV11-2 with TRBJ1-1; D not resolved. This CDR3 has 15 amino acids. Trimming took off 5 bases at V and 5 bases at J, with 18 bases between the two ends. Germline-derived CDR1 and CDR2 are SGHAT and FQNNGV. CDR3 protein: CASSELGGLGTEAFF. CDR3 sequence (DNA): TGTGCCAGCAGCGAACTGGGAGGGCTGGGGACTGAAGCTTTCTTT.

The chain uses TRBV28 and TRBJ2-7; TRBD1 might be the D (6 bases). Trimming stripped 1 base from V and 2 bases from J, with 12 bases between. The CDR3 covers 15 residues. Germline V gives CDR1 MDHEN, CDR2 SYDVKM. The CDR3 DNA reads TGTGCCAGCAGTTTATTCCAGGGACAAACCTACGAGCAGTACTTC. The encoded protein is CASSLFQGQTYEQYF.

The chain joins TRBV15 to TRBJ2-3; TRBD1 is a possible D gene (5 bases). Trimming pared 1 base from V and 5 bases from J, leaving 7 bases between. From germline, CDR1 is LNHNV and CDR2 YYDKDF (reference sequence). The CDR3 is 13 residues long. The CDR3 DNA is TGTGCCACCAGCAGAGGTCAGGGAGATACGCAGTATTTT. Translating it yields CATSRGQGDTQYF.

The chain uses TRBV11-3 and TRBJ2-7; 7 nucleotides line up with TRBD2. From germline, CDR1 is SGHNT and CDR2 YENEEA. The J segment lost 1 base and the V segment lost 5 bases, leaving 11 bases of the junction unmatched. The length of the CDR3 is 16 residues. This chain's CDR3 is CASSIGRGQTSYEQYF. For the CDR3, the DNA is TGTGCCAGCAGCATTGGGAGGGGTCAAACATCCTACGAGCAGTACTTC.

The chain employs TRBV5-1 and TRBJ1-6; TRBD1 aligns across 7 bases. Losses at the gene ends were 7 bases for V and 0 bases for J; bases not matched to a gene: 10. CDR3 length: 17 amino acids. Germline loops: CDR1 SGHRS, CDR2 YFSETQ. CDR3 region: CASQRDSVSSYNSPLHF. The CDR3 nucleotides read TGCGCCAGCCAACGGGACAGCGTGAGCTCCTATAATTCACCCCTCCACTTT. The full variable domain, in which reference TRBV5-1 and TRBJ1-6 provide the parts outside the CDR3, is KAGVTQTPRYLIKTRGQQVTLSCSPISGHRSVSWYQQTPGQGLQFLFEYFSETQRNKGNFPGRFSGRQFSNSRSEMNVSTLELGDSALYLCASQRDSVSSYNSPLHFGNGTRLTVT.

This sequence joins TRBV28 and TRBJ2-7; 8 positions agree with TRBD1. The CDR3 runs to 12 residues. Trimming took 8 bases from V and 2 from J; bases not matched to a gene: 2. Germline lookup yields CDR1 MDHEN and CDR2 SYDVKM. The CDR3: CASGQGPYEQYF. In nucleotides, the CDR3 is TGTGCCAGCGGACAGGGCCCCTACGAGCAGTACTTC.

The chain carries TRBV28 and TRBJ1-5, with D tentatively TRBD1 (5 bases). The CDR3 covers 13 residues. The V end was cut by 7 bases, the J end by 7 bases, with 14 bases between. Germline-derived CDR1 and CDR2 are MDHEN and SYDVKM. Here the CDR3 reads CASTLRGGQPQHF. The CDR3 nucleotides are TGTGCCAGCACCCTGCGGGGGGGACAGCCCCAGCATTTT.

The chain has TRBV7-9 and TRBJ1-3, with D tentatively TRBD1 (5 bases). CDR3 length: 16 residues. Between the trimmed V and J ends, which lost 2 bases and 4 bases, there was a span of 15 bases. Germline V gene data show CDR1 as SEHNR and CDR2 as FQNEAQ (reference sequence). DNA for the CDR3: TGTGCCAGCAGCTTAATGGTGGCGAAGGGGGGAAACACCATATATTTT. It specifies CASSLMVAKGGNTIYF. The full variable domain, in which reference TRBV7-9 and TRBJ1-3 provide the parts outside the CDR3, is DTGVSQNPRHKITKRGQNVTFRCDPISEHNRLYWYRQTLGQGPEFLTYFQNEAQLEKSRLLSDRFSAERPKGSFSTLEIQRTEQGDSAMYLCASSLMVAKGGNTIYFGEGSWLTVV.

The chain is built from TRBV3-1 (or the pseudogene TRBV3-2) and TRBJ2-7, with a possible D match to TRBD2 (6 bases). In germline, CDR1 is LGHDT, CDR2 YNNKEL (reference sequence). The CDR3 has 16 residues. V was shortened by 0 bases and J by 4 bases, with 16 bases between the two germline ends. The DNA for the CDR3 is TGTGCCAGCAGCCAAGAAGGGGACGGGAGTCTTTACGAGCAGTACTTC. Its protein is CASSQEGDGSLYEQYF.

The chain recombines TRBV18 with TRBJ2-2; 9 nucleotides agree with TRBD2. Germline V lookup: CDR1 KGHSH, CDR2 LQKENI. The CDR3 loop spans 16 amino acids. Trimming cost V 4 bases and J 3 bases; bases outside gene matches: 6. CDR3 protein: CASSLEAGGHTGELFF. In DNA, the CDR3 is TGTGCCAGCTCACTCGAAGCGGGAGGTCACACCGGGGAGCTGTTTTTT. The complete variable domain, with remaining parts taken from reference TRBV18 and TRBJ2-2, reads NAGVMQNPRHLVRRRGQEARLRCSPMKGHSHVYWYRQLPEEGLKFMVYLQKENIIDESGMPKERFSAEFPKEGPSILRIQQVVRGDSAAYFCASSLEAGGHTGELFFGEGSRLTVL.

This sequence joins TRBV28 and TRBJ2-7; TRBD2 aligns across 8 bases. The V and J ends lost 5 bases and 0 bases, in that order; junction bases with no gene match: 6. Germline V gene lookup returns CDR1 MDHEN and CDR2 SYDVKM. The CDR3 is 15 residues long. CDR3 nucleotide sequence: TGTGCCAGCAGTGGTAGCGGGACTAGCTCCTACGAGCAGTACTTC. It specifies CASSGSGTSSYEQYF. The whole variable domain, remainder taken from reference TRBV28 and TRBJ2-7, is DVKVTQSSRYLVKRTGEKVFLECVQDMDHENMFWYRQDPGLGLRLIYFSYDVKMKEKGDIPEGYSVSREKKERFSLILESASTNQTSMYLCASSGSGTSSYEQYFGPGTRLTVT.

The chain recombines TRBV19 with TRBJ1-5; 7 bases align to TRBD1. CDR3 length: 16 residues. The V and J ends lost 6 bases and 0 bases, in that order; junction bases with no gene match: 8. CDR1 and CDR2 (germline): LNHDA, SQIVND (reference sequence). The CDR3 bases are TGTGCCAGTAGGACAGGGCTTCATAATAGCAATCAGCCCCAGCATTTT. It is translated as CASRTGLHNSNQPQHF.

This chain uses TRBV24-1 with TRBJ1-2; 7 bases line up with TRBD1. The ends lost 3 bases at V and 2 bases at J; junction bases unmatched: 11. CDR1 and CDR2 (germline): KGHDR, SFDVKD. CDR3 length: 17 residues. DNA of the CDR3: TGTGCCACCAGTGATGGCTCCTTAGGACAGGCGAACTATGGCTACACCTTC. Translation gives CATSDGSLGQANYGYTF.

This chain's CDR3 is CASRTRGGLYYEQYF. CDR3 in DNA: TGTGCCAGCAGAACCCGAGGGGGTTTGTACTACGAGCAGTACTTC. The genes are TRBV6-5 and TRBJ2-7, with D maybe TRBD1 (6 bases). Trimming pared 6 bases from V and 3 bases from J, leaving 18 bases between. CDR1 and CDR2 from the germline V gene are MNHEY and SVGAGI. This CDR3 region has 15 residues.

A few counts support this clone. The CDR3: CASSQVRTGQGSPLHF. DNA for the CDR3: TGTGCCAGCAGCCAAGTACGGACAGGGCAAGGATCACCCCTCCACTTT. This chain uses TRBV3-1 (or the pseudogene TRBV3-2) with TRBJ1-6; TRBD1 agrees at 8 bases. Trimming at V came to 1 base and at J to 10 bases, leaving 9 bases not matched to a gene. This CDR3 spans 16 amino acids. Germline CDR1 LGHDT, CDR2 YNNKEL (reference sequence).

The chain carries TRBV3-1 (or the pseudogene TRBV3-2) and TRBJ2-5; the D is unclear. Germline loops: CDR1 LGHDT, CDR2 YNNKEL (reference sequence). CDR3 length: 15 amino acids. Trimming pared 1 base from V and 5 bases from J, leaving 14 bases between. CDR3 coding DNA: TGTGCCAGCAGCCAAGGTTCCTCGTACGGGGAGACCCAGTACTTC. As protein: CASSQGSSYGETQYF.

V gene TRBV12-5 combines with J gene TRBJ2-1; 10 nucleotides line up with TRBD2. Germline V CDR1 and CDR2: LGHNT, FRNRAP. V trimming: 0 bases; J trimming: 8 bases; junction bases outside the gene matches: 7. The CDR3 length is 16 residues. The CDR3 DNA reads as TGTGCTAGTGGTTTGGTAGCGGGAGGGCCAATCCATGAGCAGTTCTTC. Translating gives CASGLVAGGPIHEQFF.

The chain joins TRBV12-2 to TRBJ2-7; the table gives TRBD2 as D, unverified against the DNA. TRBV12-2 is a pseudogene segment. This CDR3 is 15 amino acids long. CDR3 sequence: CASRTGLAGTYEQYF. DNA for the CDR3: TGTGCAAGTCGTACCGGACTAGCGGGAACCTACGAGCAGTACTTC.

The chain employs TRBV10-3 and TRBJ1-2; possible D gene TRBD1, 6 bases. The ends were cut back, 6 bases at V and 7 bases at J, with 18 bases in the middle. There are 14 residues in the CDR3. Germline V lookup: CDR1 ENHRY, CDR2 SYGVKD. The CDR3 reads CAISEGFLRGGYTF. The CDR3 DNA reads as TGTGCCATCAGCGAGGGGTTCCTCAGGGGTGGCTACACCTTC.

The rearrangement joins TRBV19 to TRBJ2-3; a possible D gene is TRBD2 (5 bases). The CDR3 loop spans 11 amino acids. V lost 4 bases, J lost 6 bases, and 5 bases lay in between. Germline values: CDR1 LNHDA, CDR2 SQIVND (reference sequence). CDR3 region: CASSTGDTQYF. CDR3 DNA sequence: TGTGCCAGTAGTACGGGGGATACGCAGTATTTT.

The CDR3 protein is CASSRTGRDAFEQYF. In nucleotides, the CDR3 is TGTGCCAGCAGCCGGACAGGACGGGATGCATTCGAGCAGTACTTC. The J gene is TRBJ2-7, the V gene TRBV5-5; 7 nucleotides agree with TRBD1. Looked up from germline, CDR1 is SGHKS and CDR2 is YYEKEE (reference sequence). The ends lost 4 bases at V and 6 bases at J; junction bases unmatched: 13. The CDR3 totals 15 residues.

The gene calls are TRBV19 and TRBJ1-2; D remains unclear. CDR3 length: 13 amino acids. V was trimmed by 3 bases and J by 4 bases, leaving 9 bases between them. Looked up from germline, CDR1 is LNHDA and CDR2 is SQIVND (reference sequence). The CDR3 DNA follows: TGTGCCAGTAGTATGGTGGGCTTCTATGGCTACACCTTC. Protein: CASSMVGFYGYTF.

This clone turned up a few times. The chain carries TRBV3-1 (or the pseudogene TRBV3-2) and TRBJ2-2; perhaps TRBD2 as D (6 bases). The CDR3 length is 12 residues. Trimming removed 6 bases at V and 8 bases at J, with 10 bases between. Per the germline V gene, CDR1 is LGHDT and CDR2 is YNNKEL (reference sequence). The CDR3 region is CASRDLAGELFF. CDR3 coding DNA: TGTGCCAGCAGAGACCTAGCGGGGGAGCTGTTTTTT.

The chain uses TRBV7-3 and TRBJ2-5; TRBD2 matches at 13 bases. The V gene end was trimmed by 5 bases and the J gene end by 3 bases; junction bases not matched to a gene: 3. The CDR3 has 15 amino acids. Germline lookup yields CDR1 SGHTA and CDR2 FQGTGA. Here the CDR3 reads CASSQGLAGKETQYF. The CDR3 DNA is TGTGCCAGCAGCCAGGGACTAGCGGGGAAAGAGACCCAGTACTTC.

The rearrangement uses TRBV19 and TRBJ2-6; TRBD1 agrees at 8 bases. With V trimmed by 4 bases and J by 2 bases, 7 bases remained unmatched. CDR1 and CDR2 from the germline V gene are LNHDA and SQIVND (reference sequence). CDR3 length: 17 residues. This CDR3 reads CASSKDRAGAGANVLTF. For the CDR3, the DNA is TGTGCCAGTAGTAAGGACAGGGCAGGAGCTGGGGCCAACGTCCTGACTTTC.